The 21 T cell receptor beta chains below come from one sample, sequenced in a study of cytomegalovirus exposure and HLA in healthy donors. The PCR made use of 60 Vbeta and 13 Jbeta primers. Assay used: immunoSEQ multiplex PCR; TCRdb lists only in-frame clones, some missing. The data hold roughly 180,000 clones, with 70% to 85% observed a single time. The sequencing input was PBMCs. Receptors originate from a man between 18 and 35 years old in good health and CMV-seronegative.

This clone appeared a few times. The chain carries TRBV6-4 and TRBJ1-2, with 9 positions matching TRBD1. Germline V CDR1 and CDR2: MRHNA, SNTAGT. CDR3 length: 16 amino acids. V was clipped by 4 bases and J by 3 bases; unmatched bases: 9. CDR3 loop: CASSVELTGGHYGYTF. As DNA, the CDR3 is TGTGCCAGCAGTGTGGAGTTGACAGGGGGGCACTATGGCTACACCTTC.

The chain couples TRBV11-3 to TRBJ2-7, with D possibly matching TRBD1 (5 bases). CDR1 and CDR2 (germline): SGHNT, YENEEA. The length of the CDR3 is 15 residues. V was trimmed by 1 base and J by 3 bases, leaving 13 bases between them. CDR3 DNA sequence: TGTGCCAGCAGCTTAGCGATGGGGCAGGTCTACGAGCAGTACTTC. This sequence encodes CASSLAMGQVYEQYF.

The V call is TRBV2, the J call TRBJ2-1; no definite D call. The CDR3 length is 11 residues. V was clipped by 3 bases and J by 15 bases, with 12 bases between them. Germline-derived CDR1 and CDR2 are SNHLY and FYNNEI. The DNA for the CDR3 is TGTGCCAGCAGTGATGTCAGGAACCCGTTCTTC. Translating it yields CASSDVRNPFF.

CDR3 DNA sequence: TGTGCCGAATGGAGGGATGCTAACTATGGCTACACCTTC. Protein product: CAEWRDANYGYTF. The chain links TRBV2 to TRBJ1-2; no reliable D call. Germline V gene data show CDR1 as SNHLY and CDR2 as FYNNEI. The V end lost 11 bases, the J end lost 0 bases, and 13 bases lay between the germline ends. The length of the CDR3 is 13 residues.

The rearrangement uses TRBV2 and TRBJ2-1; D is perhaps TRBD2 (5 bases). CDR1 and CDR2 from the germline V gene are SNHLY and FYNNEI. The V end was cut by 4 bases, the J end by 8 bases, with 15 bases between. The CDR3 contains 14 residues. CDR3 coding DNA: TGTGCCAGCAGTGGTAAGCGGAGTTTGGATGAGCAGTTCTTC. Encoded protein: CASSGKRSLDEQFF.

The gene calls are TRBV13 and TRBJ1-5, with a weak D call TRBD1 (5 bases). Trimming stripped 5 bases from V and 5 bases from J, with 13 bases between. Per germline, CDR1 PRHDT and CDR2 FYEKMQ (reference sequence). This CDR3 is 14 amino acids long. As DNA, the CDR3 is TGTGCCAGCAGCCGAAGGGGTTCTCATCAGCCCCAGCATTTT. Translation gives CASSRRGSHQPQHF.

V gene TRBV2 combines with J gene TRBJ2-3; 7 nucleotides line up with TRBD2. Germline loops: CDR1 SNHLY, CDR2 FYNNEI. Losses at the gene ends were 9 bases for V and 1 base for J; bases not matched to a gene: 4. The CDR3 spans 13 residues. CDR3 bases: TGTGCCAGGGACCGGGGGGGCACAGATACGCAGTATTTT. Protein product: CARDRGGTDTQYF.

This rearrangement joins TRBV18 to TRBJ2-7; maybe TRBD2 (6 bases). Trimming took off 2 bases at V and 2 bases at J, with 25 bases between the two ends. From germline, CDR1 is KGHSH and CDR2 LQKENI. The CDR3 is 19 amino acids. The CDR3 reads CASSPFQLRGGARTYEQYF. Here the CDR3 DNA reads TGTGCCAGCTCACCATTCCAGCTAAGAGGAGGGGCCCGCACCTACGAGCAGTACTTC.

The chain joins TRBV5-1 to TRBJ1-2; unclear D gene. V was cut by 0 bases and J by 5 bases, with 8 bases left in between. This CDR3 has 13 residues. Germline V CDR1 and CDR2: SGHRS, YFSETQ. Written as DNA, the CDR3 is TGCGCCAGCAGCTTGGTTTCGGGATATGGCTACACCTTC. Residues: CASSLVSGYGYTF.

The V call is TRBV18, the J call TRBJ2-3, with 11 nucleotides matching TRBD2. The CDR3 sequence is 15 residues long. After removal of 6 bases from V and 9 bases from J, the junction contained 11 bases not matched to a gene. Germline CDR1 KGHSH, CDR2 LQKENI. The CDR3 DNA reads as TGTGCCAGCTCTACGAGACTAGCGGGGAGGGAGACGCAGTATTTT. It encodes CASSTRLAGRETQYF.

This chain joins TRBV19 and TRBJ1-2, with D perhaps matching TRBD1 (6 bases). The CDR3 length is 13 residues. The germline V gene encodes CDR1 LNHDA and CDR2 SQIVND (reference sequence). V was trimmed by 5 bases and J by 4 bases, leaving 11 bases between them. The CDR3 loop is CASSPGVAYGYTF. CDR3 DNA: TGTGCCAGTAGTCCAGGGGTCGCCTATGGCTACACCTTC.

V and J are TRBV4-1 and TRBJ2-1; 7 positions agree with TRBD1. This CDR3 is 15 amino acids long. V lost 1 base and J lost 2; bases outside the gene matches: 2. CDR1 is MGHRA and CDR2 is YSYEKL in the germline V gene. DNA of the CDR3: TGCGCCAGCAGCCAAGGACAGGGACCCTACAATGAGCAGTTCTTC. It specifies CASSQGQGPYNEQFF.

The J gene is TRBJ2-2, the V gene TRBV27; tentative D call: TRBD1 (5 bases). The V end lost 2 bases, the J end lost 4 bases, and 11 bases lay between the germline ends. CDR3 length: 15 residues. Germline CDR1 MNHEY, CDR2 SMNVEV (reference sequence). DNA for the CDR3: TGTGCCAGCAGTTTACGGCAGGGCGGCACCGGGGAGCTGTTTTTT. This codes for CASSLRQGGTGELFF.

The rearrangement uses TRBV7-2 and TRBJ1-2; D may be TRBD1 (5 bases). The CDR3 is made up of 13 amino acids. Germline V gene data show CDR1 as SGHTA and CDR2 as FQGNSA. V was trimmed by 5 bases and J by 3 bases, leaving 10 bases between them. CDR3 DNA sequence: TGTGCCAGCAGCCCCGACAGCTACTATGGCTACACCTTC. Protein sequence: CASSPDSYYGYTF. Variable domain in full (rest from reference TRBV7-2 and TRBJ1-2): GAGVSQSPSNKVTEKGKDVELRCDPISGHTALYWYRQSLGQGLEFLIYFQGNSAPDKSGLPSDRFSAERTGGSVSTLTIQRTQQEDSAVYLCASSPDSYYGYTFGSGTRLTVV.

The V call is TRBV27, the J call TRBJ1-5; tentative D call: TRBD1 (5 bases). The germline V and J ends were trimmed by 4 bases and 9 bases, with 16 bases remaining between them. Germline V gives CDR1 MNHEY, CDR2 SMNVEV (reference sequence). This CDR3 has 14 amino acids. The CDR3 region is CASSSGIVGRPQHF. As DNA, the CDR3 is TGTGCCAGCAGTTCAGGGATCGTGGGCCGGCCCCAGCATTTT.

This rearrangement joins TRBV21-1 to TRBJ2-1; TRBD1 was called by the table and not checked on the DNA. TRBV21-1 is reported as a pseudogene. The CDR3 totals 15 residues. CDR3 DNA: TGTGCCAGCAGCAAACAGTGGGACAGGAGCGATGAGCAGTTCTTC. Its protein is CASSKQWDRSDEQFF.

The chain links TRBV9 to TRBJ1-2; weak D call: TRBD1 (6 bases). CDR1 is SGDLS and CDR2 is YYNGEE in the germline V gene. V lost 4 bases to trimming and J lost 3 bases, with 10 bases between them. The CDR3 contains 13 residues. The DNA for the CDR3 is TGTGCCAGCAGCCGAGGGGGGGACTATGGCTACACCTTC. Amino acids: CASSRGGDYGYTF.

The gene calls are TRBV30 and TRBJ2-3; 10 nucleotides agree with TRBD2. The CDR3 has 14 amino acids. Trimming cost V 4 bases and J 4 bases; bases outside gene matches: 5. Germline V gene sequence: CDR1 GTSNPN, CDR2 SVGIG (reference sequence). The CDR3 here is CAWTAGGSPDTQYF. The CDR3 DNA reads as TGTGCCTGGACAGCGGGGGGGTCCCCAGATACGCAGTATTTT. The full variable domain, its missing parts supplied by reference TRBV30 and TRBJ2-3, is SQTIHQWPATLVQPVGSPLSLECTVEGTSNPNLYWYRQAAGRGLQLLFYSVGIGQISSEVPQNLSASRPQDRQFILSSKKLLLSDSGFYLCAWTAGGSPDTQYFGPGTRLTVL.

A few counts support this clone. The sample contains more than one DNA sequence encoding this CDR3. This chain links TRBV11-3 with TRBJ2-1; the match to TRBD2 covers 7 bases. CDR1 and CDR2 (germline): SGHNT, YENEEA. The CDR3 sequence is 15 residues long. With 3 bases clipped from V and 7 bases from J, the junction kept 9 bases outside the gene matches. As DNA, the CDR3 is TGTGCCAGCAGCTTGGGGCGCGGGAGCTATAATGAGCAGTTCTTC. Protein: CASSLGRGSYNEQFF.

This clone was seen a single time. The chain couples TRBV4-2 to TRBJ2-1; 9 bases agree with TRBD2. The V and J ends lost 4 bases and 8 bases, in that order; junction bases with no gene match: 6. The germline CDR1 and CDR2 sequences are LGHNA and YNFKEQ. The CDR3 extends over 14 amino acids. The CDR3 DNA reads as TGTGCCAGCAGCCCCGCCGGGACTAGCTATGAGCAGTTCTTC. Translating it yields CASSPAGTSYEQFF.

This chain connects TRBV6-1 to TRBJ2-1, with 8 bases identical to TRBD1. Per the germline V gene, CDR1 is MNHNS and CDR2 is SASEGT. The CDR3 is 17 residues long. V was pared by 1 base and J by 0 bases, with 5 bases of the junction left unmatched. The CDR3 reads CASSEEGGQGSYNEQFF. The CDR3 DNA sequence: TGTGCCAGCAGTGAAGAAGGAGGACAGGGCTCCTACAATGAGCAGTTCTTC.